This T cell receptor (beta chain) was found in a study of T cells in tumors after PD-1 blockade. Turning to the study itself: On average, peripheral blood gave around 110,000 TCR templates and under 45,000 unique clonotypes.

Data came from immunoSEQ multiplex PCR; TCRdb stores just in-frame clones and leaves some out. In the table there are 60,000 to 75,000 clones, less than 85% of which are singletons. The sequences come from PBMCs, collected after anti-PD-1 treatment. This TCR was sampled from a human donor with basal cell carcinoma.

The CDR3 region is CASSTLEERAYGYTF. CDR3 DNA sequence: TGTGCCAGCAGTACCCTGGAGGAACGGGCCTATGGCTACACCTTC. The rearrangement links TRBV7-8 to TRBJ1-2; D is unresolved. This CDR3 has 15 residues. The ends were cut back, 6 bases at V and 4 bases at J, with 18 bases in the middle. Germline V lookup: CDR1 SGHVS, CDR2 FQNEAQ.